The 9 T cell receptor beta chains below come from one sample, sequenced in a study of blood T cells in healthy people across ages. The use of a sample-barcoded 5' primer and a J-beta primer mix characterized a second PCR of about 7 to 12 cycles. TCRdb reprocessed the 5' RACE reads with MiXCR, giving one entry per CDR3 protein. The sample yields fewer than 800,000 distinct CDR3 sequences, about 30% seen once. Sample: blood. Receptors were obtained from a woman aged 80 or over in good health.

This chain uses TRBV20-1 with TRBJ1-5; D might be TRBD1 (6 bases). From germline, CDR1 is DFQATT and CDR2 SNEGSKA (reference sequence). The CDR3 sequence is 14 residues long. V was clipped by 6 bases and J by 7 bases, with 19 bases between them. The DNA of the CDR3 is TGCAGTGCCCGAGGGGGGTCAGGGAAGCAGCCCCAGCATTTT. It encodes CSARGGSGKQPQHF.

The chain is built from TRBV7-2 and TRBJ1-2, with D unclear. The CDR3 sequence is 13 residues long. Germline assignment: CDR1 SGHTA and CDR2 FQGNSA. Deletions cut 3 bases from V and 7 bases from J, with 12 bases between. In nucleotides, the CDR3 is TGTGCCAGCAGCTTCGACCCTGAGAGTGGCTACACCTTC. The encoded protein is CASSFDPESGYTF. Using reference TRBV7-2 and TRBJ1-2 for the parts outside the CDR3, the full variable domain is GAGVSQSPSNKVTEKGKDVELRCDPISGHTALYWYRQSLGQGLEFLIYFQGNSAPDKSGLPSDRFSAERTGGSVSTLTIQRTQQEDSAVYLCASSFDPESGYTFGSGTRLTVV.

This clonotype has just one count. The V and J genes are TRBV4-1 and TRBJ1-1; possible D gene TRBD1, 5 bases. Trimming shortened V by 1 base and J by 7 bases, and 25 bases separated the two germline ends. Germline V gene data show CDR1 as MGHRA and CDR2 as YSYEKL. The CDR3 runs 18 residues. For the CDR3, the DNA is TGCGCCAGCAGCCAAGGTTCACTTGGGGACTTTACGGGAAATGAAGCTTTCTTT. Translated, it gives CASSQGSLGDFTGNEAFF.

This clonotype was counted many times. This sequence joins TRBV6-5 and TRBJ2-4; 7 bases map to TRBD2. This CDR3 has 15 amino acids. CDR1 and CDR2 from the germline V gene are MNHEY and SVGAGI. The V segment lost 1 base and the J segment 5 bases; nucleotides outside the gene matches: 5. This CDR3 is CASSYWGGGENIQYF. Here the CDR3 DNA reads TGTGCCAGCAGTTACTGGGGCGGGGGAGAAAACATTCAGTACTTC.

CDR3 residues: CATSPLTGSTDTQYF. The DNA of the CDR3 is TGTGCCACCAGCCCTCTGACAGGGAGCACAGATACGCAGTATTTT. This chain connects TRBV15 to TRBJ2-3; the match to TRBD1 covers 7 bases. This CDR3 has 15 amino acids. The V and J ends lost 5 bases and 0 bases, in that order; junction bases with no gene match: 5. The germline V gene has CDR1 LNHNV and CDR2 YYDKDF (reference sequence).

This clonotype came up many times. The chain has TRBV15 and TRBJ2-3, with 8 bases matching TRBD1. J lost 0 bases, V lost 3 bases, and 8 bases had no gene match. The CDR3 runs to 17 residues. Germline V gene sequence: CDR1 LNHNV, CDR2 YYDKDF (reference sequence). The CDR3 region is CATSRNDRGPSTDTQYF. CDR3 bases: TGTGCCACCAGCAGGAACGACAGGGGACCTAGCACAGATACGCAGTATTTT.

A few counts support this clonotype. This chain connects TRBV5-6 to TRBJ1-1, with 7 bases matching TRBD1. The length of the CDR3 is 15 residues. Germline CDR1 reads SGHDT; CDR2 reads YYEEEE. Unmatched junction bases numbered 9, after V lost 6 bases and J lost 1 base. CDR3 sequence: CASTVVDRANTEAFF. The CDR3, as DNA: TGTGCCAGCACCGTGGTTGACAGGGCGAACACTGAAGCTTTCTTT.

At least ten counts were recorded for this clonotype. This chain uses TRBV20-1 with TRBJ2-3; 9 bases are shared with TRBD2. CDR1 and CDR2 (germline): DFQATT, SNEGSKA (reference sequence). The length of the CDR3 is 13 residues. V lost 5 bases and J lost 6; bases outside the gene matches: 6. The CDR3 sequence: CSAPRTSADTQYF. The CDR3 bases are TGCAGTGCTCCTCGGACTAGCGCGGATACGCAGTATTTT.

This clonotype was detected only a few times. A clone one base away is much larger, so this may be a read error. The chain recombines TRBV7-2 with TRBJ2-7, with D possibly matching TRBD2 (6 bases). The CDR3 has 14 residues. Trimming stripped 3 bases from V and 6 bases from J, with 15 bases between. CDR1 and CDR2 (germline): SGHTA, FQGNSA. The CDR3 DNA follows: TGTGCCAGCAGCTTTGGGGAGGCCTATTCCGAGCAGTACTTC. Translated, it gives CASSFGEAYSEQYF.